The 2 T cell receptor beta chains reported below all come from one sample, sequenced in a study of blood T cells in healthy people across ages. A second PCR of about 6 to 11 cycles used a sample-barcoded 5' primer and a J-beta primer mix. TCRdb fed the 5' RACE reads into MiXCR, producing one record per CDR3 protein. The sample lists about 1,400,000 distinct CDR3 sequences; around 55% were seen once. The material sequenced was blood. The receptor set was obtained from a man younger than 35 in good health.

This clonotype was recorded only once. V is TRBV20-1 and J is TRBJ1-1; D gene unclear. CDR3 length: 13 amino acids. V was cut by 6 bases and J by 8 bases, with 19 bases left in between. Germline assignment: CDR1 DFQATT and CDR2 SNEGSKA (reference sequence). The CDR3 region is CSAAPGGRTEAFF. Written as DNA, the CDR3 is TGCAGTGCGGCTCCTGGAGGCAGAACCGAAGCTTTCTTT.

This clonotype has just a few counts. The chain carries TRBV10-3 and TRBJ2-3, with D hard to call. This CDR3 region has 13 residues. V was shortened by 2 bases and J by 2 bases, with 5 bases between the two germline ends. CDR1 is ENHRY, CDR2 SYGVKD, per germline. The CDR3 region has the DNA TGTGCCATCAGTGAGCAAATCACAGATACGCAGTATTTT. As protein: CAISEQITDTQYF.